A single sample gave rise to the 27 T cell receptor beta chains below, sequenced in a study of shared clonotypes between healthy human individuals. The data were produced by immunoSEQ multiplex PCR, yet TCRdb's version contains in-frame clones alone and is incomplete. Here the sample spans 2 million to 2.5 million clones, 90% to 97% being singletons. Sample: naive CD4+ T cells sorted from blood. Subset given: CD45RA+ positively selected. The receptors were sampled from a man aged 18-30 years in good health.

The CDR3, as DNA: TGTGCCAGCTCACCCCGGGCGCCCCAGGACGGGGAGCTGTTTTTT. This encodes CASSPRAPQDGELFF. This rearrangement joins TRBV18 to TRBJ2-2; D unresolved. CDR1 and CDR2 (germline): KGHSH, LQKENI. The V gene lost 3 bases and the J gene lost 7 bases, with 15 bases spanning the gap. The CDR3 is 15 amino acids.

This sequence joins TRBV30 and TRBJ1-2; D uncertain. The CDR3 has 13 residues. Germline CDR1 and CDR2: GTSNPN and SVGIG (reference sequence). V was shortened by 4 bases and J by 8 bases, with 17 bases between the two germline ends. CDR3 nucleotides: TGTGCCTGGACCTCGCAAAGGTACGGAGGCTACACCTTC. Protein: CAWTSQRYGGYTF.

V and J are TRBV7-9 and TRBJ1-5; D gene uncertain. The CDR3 is 13 amino acids. Between the trimmed V and J ends, which lost 5 bases and 3 bases, there was a span of 8 bases. The V gene's germline CDR1 is SEHNR and CDR2 FQNEAQ (reference sequence). The CDR3 region is CASSEWDNQPQHF. DNA for the CDR3: TGTGCCAGCAGCGAGTGGGACAATCAGCCCCAGCATTTT.

This chain connects TRBV7-6 to TRBJ1-1, with D possibly being TRBD1 (6 bases). Deletions cut 5 bases from V and 1 base from J, with 20 bases between. The CDR3 runs 17 residues. Germline V gene data show CDR1 as SGHVS and CDR2 as FNYEAQ. The CDR3 sequence: CASSPRLVSGANTEAFF. The DNA for the CDR3 is TGTGCCAGCAGCCCCCGACTAGTTTCAGGGGCGAACACTGAAGCTTTCTTT.

This clone has just one count. This chain links TRBV7-2 with TRBJ2-7, with unresolved D. Germline V gives CDR1 SGHTA, CDR2 FQGNSA. This CDR3 contains 15 residues. Trimming stripped 1 base from V and 3 bases from J, with 13 bases between. The CDR3 region is CASSLEASSDYEQYF. DNA of the CDR3: TGTGCCAGCAGCTTAGAGGCTAGTTCGGACTACGAGCAGTACTTC.

This clone was seen once. The sample holds other DNA sequences that translate to the same CDR3. V usage is TRBV9 and J usage is TRBJ2-7; 8 bases fit TRBD2. CDR1 and CDR2 from the germline V gene are SGDLS and YYNGEE. CDR3 size: 15 residues. V gave up 0 bases and J gave up 0 bases; unmatched junction bases: 2. This CDR3 reads CASSVESGGSYEQYF. The DNA of the CDR3 is TGTGCCAGCAGCGTAGAAAGCGGGGGCTCCTACGAGCAGTACTTC.

The rearrangement links TRBV11-2 to TRBJ2-7, with D perhaps being TRBD1 or TRBD2 (6 bases each). The V and J ends lost 3 bases and 5 bases respectively, with 23 bases between them. CDR1 is SGHAT, CDR2 FQNNGV, per germline. This CDR3 contains 17 residues. The CDR3 sequence: CASSLGGPSSGSHEQYF. The CDR3 DNA follows: TGTGCCAGCAGCTTGGGGGGCCCAAGCTCGGGTTCCCACGAGCAGTACTTC.

The chain combines TRBV2 with TRBJ2-1, with a weak D call TRBD2 (6 bases). V was cut by 6 bases and J by 5 bases, with 14 bases left in between. The CDR3 covers 14 residues. Germline CDR1 and CDR2: SNHLY and FYNNEI. As DNA, the CDR3 is TGTGCCAGCAGCTTCGGCGGGACTGACAATGAGCAGTTCTTC. This codes for CASSFGGTDNEQFF.

The genes are TRBV6-1 and TRBJ2-7, with 8 bases lining up with TRBD2. Germline CDR1 and CDR2: MNHNS and SASEGT. The CDR3 totals 14 residues. V shed 2 bases and J 13 bases; nucleotides not matched to a gene: 13. CDR3 DNA sequence: TGTGCCAGCAGTGAATCGGGGACTAGACCCTTCCCCTACTTC. Protein sequence: CASSESGTRPFPYF.

The chain employs TRBV7-2 and TRBJ2-7; the match to TRBD2 covers 8 bases. With 5 bases clipped from V and 1 base from J, the junction kept 7 bases outside the gene matches. The CDR3 has 15 residues. Germline V gene lookup returns CDR1 SGHTA and CDR2 FQGNSA. The CDR3 DNA reads TGTGCCAGCAGCCGAGCCCGGGGGGGTTCCTACGAGCAGTACTTC. It is translated as CASSRARGGSYEQYF.

This clone was detected only once. J is TRBJ1-1 and V is TRBV5-1; weak D call: TRBD1 (5 bases). This CDR3 region has 17 residues. Germline V gene sequence: CDR1 SGHRS, CDR2 YFSETQ. The ends were cut back, 4 bases at V and 1 base at J, with 20 bases in the middle. The CDR3 nucleotides are TGCGCCAGCAGCCAGGGAGTTTCGAGGCCGGCGAACACTGAAGCTTTCTTT. The encoded protein is CASSQGVSRPANTEAFF.

The chain carries TRBV30 and TRBJ2-5, with 7 bases lining up with TRBD2. CDR1 GTSNPN and CDR2 SVGIG come from the germline V gene (reference sequence). The CDR3 has 15 residues. V trimming: 5 bases; J trimming: 5 bases; junction bases outside the gene matches: 14. The CDR3: CAWGQQGGPVETQYF. As DNA, the CDR3 is TGTGCCTGGGGTCAGCAGGGAGGGCCCGTCGAGACCCAGTACTTC. The full variable domain, completed using reference TRBV30 and TRBJ2-5, is SQTIHQWPATLVQPVGSPLSLECTVEGTSNPNLYWYRQAAGRGLQLLFYSVGIGQISSEVPQNLSASRPQDRQFILSSKKLLLSDSGFYLCAWGQQGGPVETQYFGPGTRLLVL.

The J gene is TRBJ1-4, the V gene TRBV30, with D possibly being TRBD1 (6 bases). CDR1 is GTSNPN, CDR2 SVGIG, per germline (reference sequence). V lost 3 bases, J lost 7 bases, and 21 bases lay in between. There are 16 residues in the CDR3. The CDR3 sequence: CAWRPRMGGVGEKLFF. CDR3 sequence (DNA): TGTGCCTGGAGGCCACGGATGGGGGGCGTTGGTGAAAAACTGTTTTTT.

The V and J genes are TRBV9 and TRBJ1-6, with a weak D call TRBD1 (5 bases). V was cut by 0 bases and J by 7 bases, with 14 bases left in between. Germline lookup yields CDR1 SGDLS and CDR2 YYNGEE. CDR3 length: 16 amino acids. CDR3 nucleotides: TGTGCCAGCAGCGTAGATTTCAGGGAAAAGAATTCACCCCTCCACTTT. Residues: CASSVDFREKNSPLHF.

J is TRBJ2-3 and V is TRBV2; the match to TRBD2 covers 7 bases. CDR1 is SNHLY, CDR2 FYNNEI, per germline. The CDR3 is 16 amino acids. The J segment lost 0 bases and the V segment lost 3 bases, leaving 6 bases of the junction unmatched. CDR3 sequence: CASSDPGLTSTDTQYF. CDR3 nucleotide sequence: TGTGCCAGCAGTGACCCGGGACTAACTAGCACAGATACGCAGTATTTT.

In the case of this clone: Different DNA sequences within this sample yield the same CDR3. V usage is TRBV9 and J usage is TRBJ1-1, with D maybe TRBD1 (5 bases). Germline values: CDR1 SGDLS, CDR2 YYNGEE. V was clipped by 2 bases and J by 1 base, with 6 bases between them. CDR3 size: 13 residues. The CDR3 is CASSVGANTEAFF. CDR3 DNA: TGTGCCAGCAGCGTTGGGGCGAACACTGAAGCTTTCTTT.

In regard to this clone: Other DNA sequences of this sample code for an identical CDR3. The V and J genes are TRBV4-1 and TRBJ1-2; the D is unclear. Germline lookup yields CDR1 MGHRA and CDR2 YSYEKL. The V and J ends lost 0 bases and 0 bases respectively, with 8 bases between them. The CDR3 contains 15 residues. The CDR3: CASSQDRGPNYGYTF. The DNA of the CDR3 is TGCGCCAGCAGCCAAGACCGAGGTCCTAACTATGGCTACACCTTC.

The genes are TRBV28 and TRBJ1-5, with TRBD1 matching 11 bases. The junction had 19 bases not matched to a gene; V was cut back by 5 bases and J by 1 base. Germline loops: CDR1 MDHEN, CDR2 SYDVKM. This CDR3 has 21 residues. The CDR3 DNA is TGTGCCAGCAGTACAACGCGGTTGAGGGACAGGGGGAGGTCGAGCAATCAGCCCCAGCATTTT. Translated, it gives CASSTTRLRDRGRSSNQPQHF. Supplemented by reference TRBV28 and TRBJ1-5, the full variable domain reads DVKVTQSSRYLVKRTGEKVFLECVQDMDHENMFWYRQDPGLGLRLIYFSYDVKMKEKGDIPEGYSVSREKKERFSLILESASTNQTSMYLCASSTTRLRDRGRSSNQPQHFGDGTRLSIL.

Turning to this clone: Other DNA sequences in this sample translate to the same CDR3. CDR3 region: CASSPGRNYEQYF. For the CDR3, the DNA is TGTGCCAGCTCACCGGGTAGAAACTACGAGCAGTACTTC. The rearrangement joins TRBV18 to TRBJ2-7; unclear D gene. V dropped 3 bases and J dropped 3 bases, with 9 bases sitting between them. The length of the CDR3 is 13 residues. Germline CDR1 is KGHSH and CDR2 is LQKENI.

The V call is TRBV5-4, the J call TRBJ1-4; D is unresolved. V gave up 0 bases and J gave up 7 bases, with 13 bases separating them. CDR3 length equals 15 residues. Germline V gene data show CDR1 as SGHNT and CDR2 as YYREEE (reference sequence). CDR3 residues: CASSLATAGREKLFF. CDR3 DNA: TGTGCCAGCAGCTTGGCCACTGCCGGGCGTGAAAAACTGTTTTTT.

For the CDR3, the DNA is TGCGCCAGCAGTGATCTTAGGAATCAAGAGACCCAGTACTTC. Amino acids: CASSDLRNQETQYF. The chain combines TRBV10-1 with TRBJ2-5; D uncertain. The V gene lost 3 bases and the J gene lost 2 bases, with 10 bases spanning the gap. CDR1 is WNHNN, CDR2 SYGVQD, per germline (reference sequence). The CDR3 is made up of 14 amino acids.

With respect to this clone: Other DNA variants within this sample encode the same CDR3. The chain has TRBV30 and TRBJ1-5; weak D call: TRBD1 (5 bases). CDR1 and CDR2 from the germline V gene are GTSNPN and SVGIG (reference sequence). CDR3 size: 14 residues. Trimming left V 0 bases short and J 1 base short, with 7 bases between. The CDR3 DNA reads TGTGCCTGGAGTGTATGGGGCAGCAATCAGCCCCAGCATTTT. It encodes CAWSVWGSNQPQHF. Supplemented by reference TRBV30 and TRBJ1-5, the full variable domain reads SQTIHQWPATLVQPVGSPLSLECTVEGTSNPNLYWYRQAAGRGLQLLFYSVGIGQISSEVPQNLSASRPQDRQFILSSKKLLLSDSGFYLCAWSVWGSNQPQHFGDGTRLSIL.

The rearrangement links TRBV5-5 to TRBJ2-1; 15 positions agree with TRBD2. The junction had 9 bases not matched to a gene; V was cut back by 8 bases and J by 9 bases. CDR1 and CDR2 from the germline V gene are SGHKS and YYEKEE (reference sequence). The CDR3 runs 15 residues. The CDR3 coding sequence is TGTGCCAGTACAGGGACTAGCGGGAGGTATGGTGAGCAGTTCTTC. Its translation: CASTGTSGRYGEQFF.

The chain's CDR3 is CAWSPLRTGEYF. The DNA of the CDR3 is TGTGCCTGGAGTCCCCTCAGGACAGGGGAGTACTTC. V is TRBV30 and J is TRBJ2-7, with 9 bases that match TRBD1. The CDR3 is 12 amino acids. Trimming took 2 bases from V and 11 from J; bases not matched to a gene: 7. Germline lookup yields CDR1 GTSNPN and CDR2 SVGIG (reference sequence). Looking up the rest from reference TRBV30 and TRBJ2-7 gives the full variable domain: SQTIHQWPATLVQPVGSPLSLECTVEGTSNPNLYWYRQAAGRGLQLLFYSVGIGQISSEVPQNLSASRPQDRQFILSSKKLLLSDSGFYLCAWSPLRTGEYFGPGTRLTVT.

V gene TRBV30 combines with J gene TRBJ1-5; D not resolved. Germline V gives CDR1 GTSNPN, CDR2 SVGIG (reference sequence). This CDR3 has 15 amino acids. The V gene lost 0 bases and the J gene lost 4 bases, with 13 bases spanning the gap. The CDR3 loop is CAWSVGVPLNQPQHF. CDR3 sequence (DNA): TGTGCCTGGAGTGTAGGAGTCCCCTTAAATCAGCCCCAGCATTTT.

The rearrangement links TRBV5-6 to TRBJ2-5; D may be TRBD1 (6 bases). Looked up from germline, CDR1 is SGHDT and CDR2 is YYEEEE. V lost 4 bases to trimming and J lost 7 bases, with 17 bases between them. This CDR3 region has 14 residues. The CDR3 region is CASSIKGPRGTQYF. In DNA form, the CDR3 reads TGTGCCAGCAGCATAAAGGGCCCCAGGGGGACCCAGTACTTC.

The rearrangement uses TRBV4-1 and TRBJ2-7; D perhaps matches TRBD1 (6 bases). CDR1 MGHRA and CDR2 YSYEKL come from the germline V gene. With 9 bases removed from V and 0 bases from J, the gap between germline ends came to 12 bases. This CDR3 is 13 amino acids long. The CDR3 DNA reads TGCGCCAGATTAAGGACAGACTCCTACGAGCAGTACTTC. It yields the protein CARLRTDSYEQYF.